This T cell receptor beta chain appears in the sequencing data of a study of glioma-infiltrating T cells after dendritic cell vaccination. General study results and limits: The cohort had few patients with full blood and tumor sets. TCR clonality showed no direct relationship with survival.

Turning to this clone: What it binds is not known.

With V trimmed by 4 bases and J by 6 bases, 6 bases remained unmatched. CDR3 length equals 14 residues. From germline, CDR1 is SGHKS and CDR2 YYEKEE (reference sequence). The time point was: after dendritic cell vaccination, including at tumor progression/relapse. Produced via immunoSEQ multiplex PCR; TCRdb's table is partial and in-frame only. The table lists 50,000 to 60,000 clones, about 79% of them singletons. The TCR sequence derives from a human donor with glioblastoma. The sample in question was blood, obtained after dendritic cell vaccination. This chain links TRBV5-5 with TRBJ1-4; 7 nucleotides agree with TRBD1. The DNA of the CDR3 is TGTGCCAGCAGCCCCGAGGGGGCTTATGAAAAACTGTTTTTT. It encodes CASSPEGAYEKLFF.